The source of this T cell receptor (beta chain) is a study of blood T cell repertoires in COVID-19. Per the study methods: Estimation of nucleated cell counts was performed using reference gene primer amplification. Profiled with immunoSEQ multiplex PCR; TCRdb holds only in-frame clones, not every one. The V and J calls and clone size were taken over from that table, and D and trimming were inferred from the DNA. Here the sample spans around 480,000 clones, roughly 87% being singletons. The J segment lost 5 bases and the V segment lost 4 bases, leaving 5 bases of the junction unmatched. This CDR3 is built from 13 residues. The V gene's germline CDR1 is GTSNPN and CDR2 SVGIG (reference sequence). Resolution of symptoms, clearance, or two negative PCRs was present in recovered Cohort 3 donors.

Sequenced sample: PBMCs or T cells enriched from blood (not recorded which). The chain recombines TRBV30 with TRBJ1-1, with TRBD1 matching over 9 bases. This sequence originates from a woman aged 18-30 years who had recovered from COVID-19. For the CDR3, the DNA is TGTGCCTGGACCCGGGACAGGGAGACTGAAGCTTTCTTT. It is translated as CAWTRDRETEAFF.